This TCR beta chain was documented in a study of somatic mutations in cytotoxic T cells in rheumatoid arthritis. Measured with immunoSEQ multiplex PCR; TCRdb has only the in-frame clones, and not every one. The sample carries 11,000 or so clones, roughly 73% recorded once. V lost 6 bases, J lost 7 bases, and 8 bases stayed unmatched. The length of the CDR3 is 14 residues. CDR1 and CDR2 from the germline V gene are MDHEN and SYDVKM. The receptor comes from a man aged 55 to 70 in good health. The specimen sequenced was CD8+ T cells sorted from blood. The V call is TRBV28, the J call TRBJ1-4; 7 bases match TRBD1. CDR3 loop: CASSSATGIEKLFF. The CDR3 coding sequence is TGTGCCAGCAGCTCCGCGACAGGGATTGAAAAACTGTTTTTT.